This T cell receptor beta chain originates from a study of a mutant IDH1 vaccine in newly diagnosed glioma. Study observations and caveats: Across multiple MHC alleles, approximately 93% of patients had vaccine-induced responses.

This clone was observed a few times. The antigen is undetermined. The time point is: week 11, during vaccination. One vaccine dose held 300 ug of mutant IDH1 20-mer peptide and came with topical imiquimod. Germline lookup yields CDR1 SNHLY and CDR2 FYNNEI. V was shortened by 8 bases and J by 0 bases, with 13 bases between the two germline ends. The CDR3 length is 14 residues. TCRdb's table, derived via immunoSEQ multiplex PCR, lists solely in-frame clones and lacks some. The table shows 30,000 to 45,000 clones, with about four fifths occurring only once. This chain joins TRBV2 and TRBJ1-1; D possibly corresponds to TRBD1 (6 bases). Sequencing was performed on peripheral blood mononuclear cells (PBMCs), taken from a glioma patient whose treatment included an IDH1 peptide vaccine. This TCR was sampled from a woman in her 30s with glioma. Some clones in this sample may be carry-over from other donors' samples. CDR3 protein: CASYYRVLNTEAFF. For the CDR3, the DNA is TGTGCCAGCTATTACAGGGTCTTGAACACTGAAGCTTTCTTT.